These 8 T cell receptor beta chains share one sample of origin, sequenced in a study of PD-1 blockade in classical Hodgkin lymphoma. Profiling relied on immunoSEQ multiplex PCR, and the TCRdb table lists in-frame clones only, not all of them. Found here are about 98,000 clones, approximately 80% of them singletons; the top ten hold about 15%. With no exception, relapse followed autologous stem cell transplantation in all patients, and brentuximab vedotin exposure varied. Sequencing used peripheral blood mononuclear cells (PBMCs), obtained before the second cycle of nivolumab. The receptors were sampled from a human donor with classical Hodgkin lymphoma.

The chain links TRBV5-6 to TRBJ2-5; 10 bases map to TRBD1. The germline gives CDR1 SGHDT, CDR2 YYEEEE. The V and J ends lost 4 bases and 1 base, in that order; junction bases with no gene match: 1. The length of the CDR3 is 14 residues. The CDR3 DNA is TGTGCCAGCAGCCGGACAGGGGGCCAAGAGACCCAGTACTTC. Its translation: CASSRTGGQETQYF.

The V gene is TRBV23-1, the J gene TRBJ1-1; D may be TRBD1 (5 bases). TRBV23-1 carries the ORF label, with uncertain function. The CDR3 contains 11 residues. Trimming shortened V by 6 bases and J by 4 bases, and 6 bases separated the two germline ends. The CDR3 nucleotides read TGCGCCAGCAGGGGGCGCACTGAAGCTTTCTTT. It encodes CASRGRTEAFF.

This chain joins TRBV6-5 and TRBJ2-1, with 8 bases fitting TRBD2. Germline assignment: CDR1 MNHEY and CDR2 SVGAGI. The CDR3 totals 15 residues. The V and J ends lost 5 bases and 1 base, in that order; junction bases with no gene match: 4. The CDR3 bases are TGTGCCAGCAGTATACTAGCGGAGTCCTACAATGAGCAGTTCTTC. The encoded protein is CASSILAESYNEQFF.

CDR3 coding DNA: TGTGCCAGCAGTGGGACAACGAACACCGGGGAGCTGTTTTTT. Its protein product is CASSGTTNTGELFF. The V call is TRBV6-1, the J call TRBJ2-2; D is perhaps TRBD1 (5 bases). The germline V and J ends were trimmed by 4 bases and 0 bases, with 6 bases remaining between them. This CDR3 region has 14 residues. Germline-derived CDR1 and CDR2 are MNHNS and SASEGT.

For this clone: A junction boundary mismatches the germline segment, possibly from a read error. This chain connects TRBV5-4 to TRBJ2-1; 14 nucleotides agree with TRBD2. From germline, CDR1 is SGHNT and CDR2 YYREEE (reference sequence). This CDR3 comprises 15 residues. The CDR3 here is CASSSGLAGEQVGIF. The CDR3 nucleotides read TGTGCCAGCAGCTCGGGACTAGCGGGGGAGCAGGTTGGGATCTTC.

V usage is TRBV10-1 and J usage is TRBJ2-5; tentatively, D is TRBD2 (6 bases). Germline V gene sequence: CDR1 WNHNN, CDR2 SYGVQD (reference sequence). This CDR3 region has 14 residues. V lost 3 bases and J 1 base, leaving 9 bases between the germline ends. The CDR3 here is CASSDGTVQETQYF. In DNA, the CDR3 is TGCGCCAGCAGTGATGGGACTGTCCAAGAGACCCAGTACTTC.

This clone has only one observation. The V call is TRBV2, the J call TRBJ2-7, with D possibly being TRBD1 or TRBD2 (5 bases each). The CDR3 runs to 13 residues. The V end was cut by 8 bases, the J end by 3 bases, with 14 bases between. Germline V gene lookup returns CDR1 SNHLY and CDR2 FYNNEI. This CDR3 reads CASARDLNYEQYF. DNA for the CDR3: TGTGCCAGCGCCCGGGACCTAAACTACGAGCAGTACTTC.

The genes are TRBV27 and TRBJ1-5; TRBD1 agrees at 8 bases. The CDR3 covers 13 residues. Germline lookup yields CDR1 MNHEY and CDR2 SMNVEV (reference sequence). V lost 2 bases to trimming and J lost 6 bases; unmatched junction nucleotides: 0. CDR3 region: CASSLQGAQPQHF. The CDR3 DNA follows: TGTGCCAGCAGTTTACAGGGGGCTCAGCCCCAGCATTTT.